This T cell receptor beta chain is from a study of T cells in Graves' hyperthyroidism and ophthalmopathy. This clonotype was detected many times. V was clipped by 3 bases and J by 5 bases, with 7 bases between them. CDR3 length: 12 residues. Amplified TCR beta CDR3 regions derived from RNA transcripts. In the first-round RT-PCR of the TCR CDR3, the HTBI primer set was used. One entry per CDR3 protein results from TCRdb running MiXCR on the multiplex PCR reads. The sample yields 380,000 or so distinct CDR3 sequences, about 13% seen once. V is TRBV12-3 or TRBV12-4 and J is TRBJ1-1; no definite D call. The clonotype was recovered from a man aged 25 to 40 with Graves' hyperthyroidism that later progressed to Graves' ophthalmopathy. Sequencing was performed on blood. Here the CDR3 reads CASSFRITEAFF. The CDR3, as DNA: TGTGCCAGCAGTTTCCGGATTACTGAAGCTTTCTTT.